These T cell receptor beta chains were read from a single sample in a study of cytomegalovirus exposure and HLA in healthy donors. Measured with immunoSEQ multiplex PCR; TCRdb has only the in-frame clones, and not every one. The sample lists under 250,000 clones, more than 75% occurring once. The sample taken for sequencing was PBMCs. These receptors were taken from a human donor in good health. CDR3s include the opening cysteine and the closing phenylalanine or tryptophan. Fields, in order: V gene, clone size, D gene, J gene, CDR3 protein, CDR3 DNA. A D gene is named only where the DNA matches it firmly. Size is omitted from some rows. Given values are once, few, many or a class for expanded clones.

V gene: TRBV30; clone size: few; D gene: .; J gene: TRBJ2-4; CDR3 protein: CAWAGYPRSKNIQYF; CDR3 DNA: TGTGCCTGGGCCGGTTATCCCAGGTCCAAAAACATTCAGTACTTC
V gene: TRBV7-2; clone size: once; D gene: .; J gene: TRBJ2-7; CDR3 protein: CASSLEGLDPYEQYF; CDR3 DNA: TGTGCCAGCAGCTTAGAGGGACTGGATCCCTACGAGCAGTACTTC
V gene: TRBV4-2; clone size: .; D gene: TRBD1; J gene: TRBJ2-3; CDR3 protein: CASSQVNRQGASDTQYF; CDR3 DNA: TGTGCCAGCAGCCAAGTAAATCGGCAGGGGGCCTCGGATACGCAGTATTTT
V gene: TRBV4-1; clone size: few; D gene: TRBD2; J gene: TRBJ2-7; CDR3 protein: CASSPGAGATYEQYF; CDR3 DNA: TGCGCCAGCAGCCCCGGAGCGGGAGCGACCTACGAGCAGTACTTC
V gene: TRBV11-3; clone size: .; D gene: TRBD2; J gene: TRBJ2-1; CDR3 protein: CASSLRLAEYNEQFF; CDR3 DNA: TGTGCCAGCAGCTTAAGACTAGCGGAGTACAATGAGCAGTTCTTC
V gene: TRBV6-5; clone size: .; D gene: .; J gene: TRBJ1-2; CDR3 protein: CPGMGGYTF; CDR3 DNA: TGTCCAGGGATGGGAGGCTACACCTTC
V gene: TRBV6-1; clone size: .; D gene: TRBD1; J gene: TRBJ2-2; CDR3 protein: CASSRQGNGELFF; CDR3 DNA: TGTGCCAGCAGCCGACAGGGGAACGGGGAGCTGTTTTTT
V gene: TRBV6-1; clone size: .; D gene: .; J gene: TRBJ2-7; CDR3 protein: CASSEGSAAKLYEQYF; CDR3 DNA: TGTGCCAGCAGTGAAGGGAGCGCGGCAAAGCTCTACGAGCAGTACTTC
V gene: TRBV6-5; clone size: .; D gene: TRBD1; J gene: TRBJ1-1; CDR3 protein: CASSNQGASGEAFF; CDR3 DNA: TGTGCCAGCAGTAACCAGGGGGCTTCGGGTGAAGCTTTCTTT
V gene: TRBV5-1; clone size: few; D gene: TRBD1; J gene: TRBJ1-2; CDR3 protein: CASSQVLQGDYGYTF; CDR3 DNA: TGCGCCAGCAGCCAGGTTTTACAGGGGGACTATGGCTACACCTTC
V gene: TRBV19; clone size: .; D gene: TRBD1; J gene: TRBJ1-2; CDR3 protein: CASRGLDRANGYTF; CDR3 DNA: TGTGCCAGTAGGGGACTGGACAGGGCGAATGGCTACACCTTC
V gene: TRBV7-2; clone size: .; D gene: TRBD1; J gene: TRBJ2-3; CDR3 protein: CASSFQGAPITDTQYF; CDR3 DNA: TGTGCCAGCAGCTTCCAGGGGGCGCCGATCACAGATACGCAGTATTTT
V gene: TRBV19; clone size: .; D gene: .; J gene: TRBJ1-1; CDR3 protein: CASSMRDTEAFF; CDR3 DNA: TGTGCCAGTAGTATGAGGGACACTGAAGCTTTCTTT
V gene: TRBV27; clone size: .; D gene: TRBD1; J gene: TRBJ2-7; CDR3 protein: CATGAGTGGINEQYF; CDR3 DNA: TGTGCCACCGGTGCCGGGACAGGGGGCATCAACGAGCAGTACTTC
V gene: TRBV18; clone size: .; D gene: .; J gene: TRBJ1-2; CDR3 protein: CASSPAGQPKDYGYTF; CDR3 DNA: TGTGCCAGCTCACCGGCAGGGCAACCAAAAGACTATGGCTACACCTTC
V gene: TRBV14; clone size: once; D gene: .; J gene: TRBJ2-7; CDR3 protein: CASSQDDGGIEQYF; CDR3 DNA: TGTGCCAGCAGCCAAGATGACGGGGGAATAGAGCAGTACTTC
V gene: TRBV19; clone size: .; D gene: .; J gene: TRBJ1-2; CDR3 protein: CASSIRAGDGYTF; CDR3 DNA: TGTGCCAGTAGTATAAGGGCAGGGGATGGCTACACCTTC
V gene: TRBV12-5; clone size: .; D gene: TRBD1; J gene: TRBJ1-4; CDR3 protein: CASARDRGHVNEKLFF; CDR3 DNA: TGTGCTAGTGCCAGGGACAGGGGGCACGTTAATGAAAAACTGTTTTTT
V gene: TRBV5-8; clone size: .; D gene: TRBD2; J gene: TRBJ2-3; CDR3 protein: CASSRLATDTQYF; CDR3 DNA: TGTGCCAGCAGCAGACTAGCGACAGATACGCAGTATTTT
V gene: TRBV14; clone size: .; D gene: .; J gene: TRBJ1-3; CDR3 protein: CASSRDRLFSGNTIYF; CDR3 DNA: TGTGCCAGCAGCCGAGACAGGTTATTCTCTGGAAACACCATATATTTT
V gene: TRBV7-6; clone size: .; D gene: TRBD1; J gene: TRBJ1-5; CDR3 protein: CASSSLGGQGYSNQPQHF; CDR3 DNA: TGTGCCAGCAGCTCCCTCGGGGGACAGGGGTATAGCAATCAGCCCCAGCATTTT
V gene: TRBV27; clone size: .; D gene: .; J gene: TRBJ2-7; CDR3 protein: CASSYNRGEGGGPSLYEQYF; CDR3 DNA: TGTGCCAGCAGTTACAACAGGGGAGAGGGTGGAGGGCCTTCTCTCTACGAGCAGTACTTC
V gene: TRBV7-2; clone size: .; D gene: TRBD2; J gene: TRBJ2-3; CDR3 protein: CASTSRRSGRAIGDTQYF; CDR3 DNA: TGTGCCAGCACCTCGAGGCGTAGCGGGAGGGCCATTGGAGATACGCAGTATTTT
V gene: TRBV19; clone size: few; D gene: .; J gene: TRBJ2-6; CDR3 protein: CASSMSVVAANVLTF; CDR3 DNA: TGTGCCAGTAGTATGTCCGTGGTAGCGGCCAACGTCCTGACTTTC
V gene: TRBV19; clone size: once; D gene: TRBD2; J gene: TRBJ2-7; CDR3 protein: CASSIGAGDYEQYF; CDR3 DNA: TGTGCCAGTAGTATTGGGGCGGGAGACTACGAGCAGTACTTC
V gene: TRBV7-9; clone size: .; D gene: .; J gene: TRBJ2-7; CDR3 protein: CASSLADRGEQYF; CDR3 DNA: TGTGCCAGCAGCTTAGCGGATCGGGGCGAGCAGTACTTC
V gene: TRBV7-7; clone size: .; D gene: .; J gene: TRBJ2-2; CDR3 protein: CASSPSGSGAGELFF; CDR3 DNA: TGTGCTAGCAGCCCGTCGGGTAGCGGCGCCGGGGAGCTGTTTTTT
V gene: TRBV7-3; clone size: .; D gene: TRBD1; J gene: TRBJ1-1; CDR3 protein: CASSPTRDRGEAFF; CDR3 DNA: TGTGCCAGCAGCCCCACTAGGGACAGGGGTGAAGCTTTCTTT
V gene: TRBV5-8; clone size: few; D gene: TRBD1; J gene: TRBJ1-2; CDR3 protein: CASSLRTGVQGYTF; CDR3 DNA: TGTGCCAGCAGCTTGAGGACAGGGGTTCAGGGCTACACCTTC
V gene: TRBV6-5; clone size: few; D gene: .; J gene: TRBJ2-7; CDR3 protein: CASSSQGEGDYEQYF; CDR3 DNA: TGTGCCAGCAGTTCTCAGGGAGAGGGGGACTACGAGCAGTACTTC
V gene: TRBV27; clone size: .; D gene: TRBD2; J gene: TRBJ2-7; CDR3 protein: CASSPGGSYEQYF; CDR3 DNA: TGTGCCAGCAGCCCCGGGGGGTCCTACGAGCAGTACTTC
V gene: TRBV7-9; clone size: once; D gene: TRBD2; J gene: TRBJ2-7; CDR3 protein: CASCTGGADEQYF; CDR3 DNA: TGTGCCAGCTGTACGGGAGGGGCGGACGAGCAGTACTTC
V gene: TRBV10-1; clone size: .; D gene: .; J gene: TRBJ1-1; CDR3 protein: CASKFSVNTEAFF; CDR3 DNA: TGCGCCAGCAAGTTTAGTGTGAACACTGAAGCTTTCTTT
V gene: TRBV5-4; clone size: .; D gene: TRBD1; J gene: TRBJ2-7; CDR3 protein: CASSDGTGGADGGREQYF; CDR3 DNA: TGTGCCAGCAGCGACGGGACAGGGGGCGCTGACGGGGGTCGGGAGCAGTACTTC
V gene: TRBV5-4; clone size: .; D gene: TRBD2; J gene: TRBJ2-3; CDR3 protein: CASSLALAGGPGDTQYF; CDR3 DNA: TGTGCCAGCAGCTTGGCTCTAGCGGGAGGGCCCGGAGATACGCAGTATTTT
V gene: TRBV5-4; clone size: .; D gene: TRBD2; J gene: TRBJ2-7; CDR3 protein: CASSLVGLAGGDEQYF; CDR3 DNA: TGTGCCAGCAGCTTGGTGGGCCTAGCGGGAGGTGACGAGCAGTACTTC
V gene: TRBV2; clone size: .; D gene: .; J gene: TRBJ2-2; CDR3 protein: CASSYGADTGELFF; CDR3 DNA: TGTGCCAGCAGTTATGGGGCGGACACCGGGGAGCTGTTTTTT
V gene: TRBV15; clone size: .; D gene: .; J gene: TRBJ2-1; CDR3 protein: CATSRDLPARLSSPYEQFF; CDR3 DNA: TGTGCCACCAGCAGAGATCTCCCCGCGAGACTTTCTTCCCCTTATGAGCAGTTCTTC
V gene: TRBV2; clone size: .; D gene: .; J gene: TRBJ1-2; CDR3 protein: CASISGGGNYGYTF; CDR3 DNA: TGTGCCAGCATCTCGGGGGGCGGCAACTATGGCTACACCTTC
V gene: TRBV5-1; clone size: once; D gene: TRBD2; J gene: TRBJ2-1; CDR3 protein: CASSLGLTSGRTEQFF; CDR3 DNA: TGCGCCAGCAGCTTGGGATTGACTAGCGGGAGGACTGAGCAGTTCTTC
V gene: TRBV9; clone size: once; D gene: .; J gene: TRBJ2-5; CDR3 protein: CASSPGGQETQYF; CDR3 DNA: TGTGCCAGCAGCCCCGGAGGGCAAGAGACCCAGTACTTC
V gene: TRBV6-5; clone size: .; D gene: TRBD2; J gene: TRBJ2-1; CDR3 protein: CASSLGLAYNEQFF; CDR3 DNA: TGTGCCAGCAGTCTAGGACTAGCTTACAATGAGCAGTTCTTC
V gene: TRBV5-1; clone size: .; D gene: TRBD1; J gene: TRBJ2-3; CDR3 protein: CASSLLKGTGQGAQDTQYF; CDR3 DNA: TGCGCCAGCAGCTTGTTGAAGGGGACGGGACAGGGGGCGCAAGATACGCAGTATTTT
V gene: TRBV4-1; clone size: .; D gene: TRBD2; J gene: TRBJ2-1; CDR3 protein: CASSHGTSGENEQFF; CDR3 DNA: TGCGCCAGCAGCCATGGGACTAGCGGGGAGAATGAGCAGTTCTTC